This T cell receptor beta chain was sequenced for a study of radiotherapy plus CTLA-4 blockade in lung cancer. The repertoire was sequenced with immunoSEQ multiplex PCR; TCRdb's copy has only in-frame clones and lacks some. This table has tens of thousands of clones, roughly four fifths appearing once. Germline V CDR1 and CDR2: SGHRS, YFSETQ. CDR3 size: 14 residues. The V end lost 0 bases, the J end lost 5 bases, and 9 bases lay between the germline ends. V and J are TRBV5-1 and TRBJ2-1; D assignment may be TRBD1 or TRBD2 (5 bases each). The source material was peripheral blood, sampled from a patient treated with radiotherapy plus ipilimumab. The clonotype comes from a human donor with non-small cell lung cancer who had stable disease on radiotherapy plus ipilimumab. DNA for the CDR3: TGCGCCAGCAGCTTGGGACAGACTAACAATGAGCAGTTCTTC. Protein sequence: CASSLGQTNNEQFF.